Here is one T cell receptor (beta chain) with its context. The record originates from a study of blood T cell repertoires in COVID-19. Study information: Some COVID-19 samples were acute and others convalescent; all came from the United States, Italy and Spain. PBMCs, B-cell-depleted T cells, or T cells were the source of the cDNA or gDNA that made up the material.

V lost 3 bases to trimming and J lost 2 bases, with 13 bases between them. This CDR3 has 15 residues. CDR1 and CDR2 from the germline V gene are SGHVS and FQNEAQ. Original methodology: Amplification from reference gene primers served as the basis for estimated nucleated cell counts. The protocol was immunoSEQ multiplex PCR, while the TCRdb copy is restricted to in-frame clones and leaves out a portion. For V, J and clone size, that table is used; D and trimming come from the DNA. The sample lists nearly 350,000 clones; around four fifths were seen once. This receptor was identified in a man aged 25 to 45 with active or convalescent COVID-19. The J gene is TRBJ2-5, the V gene TRBV7-8; the D gene is possibly TRBD2 (5 bases). Sequencing was carried out using peripheral blood. Written as DNA, the CDR3 is TGTGCCAGCAGCTTCGCGACTACCAGACAAGAGACCCAGTACTTC. Translating it yields CASSFATTRQETQYF.